This TCR beta chain stems from a study of early T cells in non-severe SARS-CoV-2 infection. Study-level background: The authors sequenced bulk RNA from unsorted whole blood, leaving chains unpaired.

Each cDNA molecule carried a unique molecular identifier. From the 5' RACE reads, TCRdb called clonotypes with MiXCR, one entry per CDR3 protein. This sample has some 76,000 distinct CDR3 sequences; roughly a sixth occur once, and the top ten carry approximately 12%. Germline CDR1 reads KGHSH; CDR2 reads LQKENI. Trimming stripped 6 bases from V and 0 bases from J, with 9 bases between. The CDR3 is 14 amino acids. The chain is built from TRBV18 and TRBJ1-3; D is unclear. Material for sequencing was whole blood. The sequence was obtained from an adult who was a healthcare worker with PCR-confirmed SARS-CoV-2 infection or an uninfected control (not recorded which). The CDR3 DNA reads as TGTGCCAGCTCTGAACTGTCCTCTGGAAACACCATATATTTT. Its translation is CASSELSSGNTIYF.